This TCR beta chain stems from a study of OX40 agonist ivuxolimab in advanced cancers. Across the whole study: Three dose-escalation patients had partial responses: one with hepatocellular carcinoma and two with cutaneous melanoma.

Germline CDR1 is SGHTA and CDR2 is FQGNSA. Trimming pared 2 bases from V and 3 bases from J, leaving 2 bases between. CDR3 length: 11 amino acids. The repertoire was sequenced with immunoSEQ multiplex PCR; TCRdb's copy has only in-frame clones and lacks some. Among some 40,000 clones listed, about nine tenths were seen once. This chain connects TRBV7-2 to TRBJ2-7; D is unresolved. The receptor was derived from an adult with an advanced solid tumor such as melanoma, head and neck, liver or kidney cancer. The specimen comprised CD4+ or CD8+ T cells sorted from blood, sampled in a trial of the OX40 agonist ivuxolimab. CDR3 in amino acids: CASSLHYEQYF. Here the CDR3 DNA reads TGTGCCAGCAGCTTACACTACGAGCAGTACTTC.